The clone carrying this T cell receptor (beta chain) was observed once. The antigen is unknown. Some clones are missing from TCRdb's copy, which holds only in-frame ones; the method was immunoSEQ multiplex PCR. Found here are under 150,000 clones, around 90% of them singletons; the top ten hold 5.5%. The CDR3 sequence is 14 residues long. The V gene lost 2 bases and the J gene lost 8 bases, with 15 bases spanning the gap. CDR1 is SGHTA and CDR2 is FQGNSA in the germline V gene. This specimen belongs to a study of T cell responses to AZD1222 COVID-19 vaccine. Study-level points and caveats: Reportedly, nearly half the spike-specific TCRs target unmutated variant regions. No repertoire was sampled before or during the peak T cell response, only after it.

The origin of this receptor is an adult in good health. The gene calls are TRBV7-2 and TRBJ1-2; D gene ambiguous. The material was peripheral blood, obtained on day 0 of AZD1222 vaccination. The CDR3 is CASSLRSGFEGYTF. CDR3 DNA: TGTGCCAGCAGCTTACGGTCGGGGTTCGAGGGCTACACCTTC.